This is a list of T cell receptor beta chains from one sample in a study of cytomegalovirus exposure and HLA in healthy donors. Here immunoSEQ multiplex PCR was the method, and the copy in TCRdb shows in-frame clones only, minus some. The table lists approximately 130,000 clones, over 70% of them singletons. The sample consisted of PBMCs. The source is a man between 25 and 39 years old in good health and CMV-seronegative. Each CDR3 is given with its conserved first and last residue. Fields, in order: D gene, J gene, V gene, clone size, CDR3 DNA, CDR3 protein. D genes are given only for firm matches. Size is omitted from some rows. Given values are once, few, many or a class for expanded clones.

D gene: TRBD1
J gene: TRBJ1-2
V gene: TRBV6-6
clone size: .
CDR3 DNA: TGTGCCAGCAGACACGACAGGGGATCTAACTATGGCTACACCTTC
CDR3 protein: CASRHDRGSNYGYTF

D gene: .
J gene: TRBJ1-6
V gene: TRBV7-2
clone size: .
CDR3 DNA: TGTGCCAGCAGCCGCGGGACCGTGGGCGTTTCACCCCTCCACTTT
CDR3 protein: CASSRGTVGVSPLHF

D gene: .
J gene: TRBJ1-5
V gene: TRBV4-2
clone size: .
CDR3 DNA: TGTGCCAGCAGCCAAGTGGCGGGGGGCAATCAGCCCCAGCATTTT
CDR3 protein: CASSQVAGGNQPQHF

D gene: TRBD2
J gene: TRBJ2-7
V gene: TRBV20-1
clone size: .
CDR3 DNA: TGCAGTGCCCAGACAGAAGGGACTACCGGTTTC
CDR3 protein: CSAQTEGTTGF

D gene: .
J gene: TRBJ2-3
V gene: TRBV5-6
clone size: .
CDR3 DNA: TGTGCCAGCAGCTGGGGGCAGGGTTTAGATACGCAGTATTTT
CDR3 protein: CASSWGQGLDTQYF

D gene: .
J gene: TRBJ2-7
V gene: TRBV5-4
clone size: once
CDR3 DNA: TGTGCCAGCAGCTTGGATCACGGGAGCCTCTACGAGCAGTACTTC
CDR3 protein: CASSLDHGSLYEQYF

D gene: .
J gene: TRBJ2-5
V gene: TRBV30
clone size: .
CDR3 DNA: TGTGCCTGGGGGGCCCAAGGCCAAGAGACCCAGTACTTC
CDR3 protein: CAWGAQGQETQYF

D gene: .
J gene: TRBJ1-2
V gene: TRBV25-1
clone size: .
CDR3 DNA: TGTGCCAGCAGCTGGGCAAACTATGGCTACACCTTC
CDR3 protein: CASSWANYGYTF

D gene: .
J gene: TRBJ1-1
V gene: TRBV5-1
clone size: .
CDR3 DNA: TGCGCCAGCAGCTTGGACTTCGACAAGAACACTGAAGCTTTCTTT
CDR3 protein: CASSLDFDKNTEAFF

D gene: TRBD1
J gene: TRBJ1-1
V gene: TRBV7-2
clone size: .
CDR3 DNA: TGTGCCAGCAGCTTTTGGGACAGATTGAACACTGAAGCTTTCTTT
CDR3 protein: CASSFWDRLNTEAFF

D gene: .
J gene: TRBJ2-7
V gene: TRBV16
clone size: .
CDR3 DNA: TGTGCCAGCAGCCAATTATACGAGCAGTACTTC
CDR3 protein: CASSQLYEQYF

D gene: .
J gene: TRBJ1-2
V gene: TRBV7-2
clone size: .
CDR3 DNA: TGTGCCAGCAGACCGGGACTTAACTATGGCTACACCTTC
CDR3 protein: CASRPGLNYGYTF

D gene: .
J gene: TRBJ2-7
V gene: TRBV29-1
clone size: few
CDR3 DNA: TGCAGCGTTGAAGGTGGAGGGACCCGGTCACCCGAGCAGTACTTC
CDR3 protein: CSVEGGGTRSPEQYF

D gene: .
J gene: TRBJ2-7
V gene: TRBV5-4
clone size: .
CDR3 DNA: TGTGCCAGCAGCTCCGACAGCTACGAGCAGTACTTC
CDR3 protein: CASSSDSYEQYF

D gene: .
J gene: TRBJ2-5
V gene: TRBV6-5
clone size: .
CDR3 DNA: TGTGCCAGCAGTTACTCGATCGGCGGTGGGGAGACCCAGTACTTC
CDR3 protein: CASSYSIGGGETQYF

D gene: .
J gene: TRBJ1-4
V gene: TRBV6-5
clone size: once
CDR3 DNA: TGTGCCAGCAGTTACACTGAGGGAAGCGAAAAACTGTTTTTT
CDR3 protein: CASSYTEGSEKLFF

D gene: .
J gene: TRBJ2-7
V gene: TRBV5-3
clone size: .
CDR3 DNA: TGTGCCAGAAGCTTGGGGGGAGGCGACGAGCAGTACTTC
CDR3 protein: CARSLGGGDEQYF

D gene: .
J gene: TRBJ2-7
V gene: TRBV7-3
clone size: .
CDR3 DNA: TGTGCCAGCAGCTTAACCGCGGACAGCTACGAGCAGTACTTC
CDR3 protein: CASSLTADSYEQYF

D gene: TRBD1
J gene: TRBJ1-2
V gene: TRBV7-2
clone size: .
CDR3 DNA: TGTGCCAGCAGCTTAAGGAGGGGGCATGGCTACACCTTC
CDR3 protein: CASSLRRGHGYTF

D gene: TRBD2
J gene: TRBJ2-3
V gene: TRBV4-1
clone size: .
CDR3 DNA: TGCGCCAGCAGCCAAGTGGTCCTAGCGGGGGCTCTCACAGATACGCAGTATTTT
CDR3 protein: CASSQVVLAGALTDTQYF

D gene: .
J gene: TRBJ2-4
V gene: TRBV2
clone size: .
CDR3 DNA: TGTGCCAGCAGTTACGACAGCCGAACATACTTC
CDR3 protein: CASSYDSRTYF

D gene: .
J gene: TRBJ1-2
V gene: TRBV5-1
clone size: few
CDR3 DNA: TGCGCCAGCAGCTTGCTAACTAACTATGGCTACACCTTC
CDR3 protein: CASSLLTNYGYTF